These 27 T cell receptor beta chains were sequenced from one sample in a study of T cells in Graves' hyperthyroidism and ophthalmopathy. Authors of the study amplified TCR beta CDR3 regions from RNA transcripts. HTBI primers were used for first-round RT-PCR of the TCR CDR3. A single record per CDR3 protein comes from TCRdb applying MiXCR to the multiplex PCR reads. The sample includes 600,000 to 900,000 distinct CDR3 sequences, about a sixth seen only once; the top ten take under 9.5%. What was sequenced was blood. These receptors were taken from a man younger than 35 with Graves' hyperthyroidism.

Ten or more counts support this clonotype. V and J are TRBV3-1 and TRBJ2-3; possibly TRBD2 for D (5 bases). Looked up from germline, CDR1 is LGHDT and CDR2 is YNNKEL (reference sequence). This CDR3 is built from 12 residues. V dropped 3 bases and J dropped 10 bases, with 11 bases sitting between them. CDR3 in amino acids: CASSQNERAQYF. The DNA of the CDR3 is TGTGCCAGCAGCCAGAATGAGAGGGCGCAGTATTTT.

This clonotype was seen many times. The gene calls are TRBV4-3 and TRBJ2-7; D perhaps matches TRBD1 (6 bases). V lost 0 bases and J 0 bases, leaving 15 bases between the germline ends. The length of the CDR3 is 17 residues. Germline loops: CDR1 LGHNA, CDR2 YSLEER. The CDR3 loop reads CASSQDLRGQISYEQYF. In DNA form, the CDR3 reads TGCGCCAGCAGCCAAGACTTACGCGGACAGATCTCCTACGAGCAGTACTTC.

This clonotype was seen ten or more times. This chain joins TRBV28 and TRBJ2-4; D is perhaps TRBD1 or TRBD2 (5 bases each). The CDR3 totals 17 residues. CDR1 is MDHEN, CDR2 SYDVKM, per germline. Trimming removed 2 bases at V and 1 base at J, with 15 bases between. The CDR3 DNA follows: TGTGCCAGCAGTTTAGGCCCGGGGCGGTTGGCCAAAAACATTCAGTACTTC. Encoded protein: CASSLGPGRLAKNIQYF.

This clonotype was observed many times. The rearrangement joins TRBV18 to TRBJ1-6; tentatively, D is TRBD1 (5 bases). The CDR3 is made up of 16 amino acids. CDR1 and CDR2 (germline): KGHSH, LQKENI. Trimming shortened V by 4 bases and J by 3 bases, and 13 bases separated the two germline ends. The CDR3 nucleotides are TGTGCCAGCTCACTCGAGGAGACAGACTATAATTCACCCCTCCACTTT. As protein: CASSLEETDYNSPLHF. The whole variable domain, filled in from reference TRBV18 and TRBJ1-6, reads NAGVMQNPRHLVRRRGQEARLRCSPMKGHSHVYWYRQLPEEGLKFMVYLQKENIIDESGMPKERFSAEFPKEGPSILRIQQVVRGDSAAYFCASSLEETDYNSPLHFGNGTRLTVT.

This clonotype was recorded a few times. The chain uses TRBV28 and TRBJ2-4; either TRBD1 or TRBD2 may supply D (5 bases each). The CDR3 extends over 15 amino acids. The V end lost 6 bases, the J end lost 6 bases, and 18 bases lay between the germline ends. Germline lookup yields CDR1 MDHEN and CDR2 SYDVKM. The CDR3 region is CASSPRLFGGNIQYF. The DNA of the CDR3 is TGTGCCAGCAGCCCTCGTTTGTTTGGGGGAAACATTCAGTACTTC.

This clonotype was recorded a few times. The CDR3 here is CASSEGTSGKAEVTDTQYF. Written as DNA, the CDR3 is TGTGCCAGCAGTGAAGGGACTAGCGGGAAAGCGGAGGTCACAGATACGCAGTATTTT. The chain is built from TRBV6-1 and TRBJ2-3; TRBD2 aligns across 12 bases. Looked up from germline, CDR1 is MNHNS and CDR2 is SASEGT. The CDR3 covers 19 residues. V lost 1 base and J lost 2; bases outside the gene matches: 10.

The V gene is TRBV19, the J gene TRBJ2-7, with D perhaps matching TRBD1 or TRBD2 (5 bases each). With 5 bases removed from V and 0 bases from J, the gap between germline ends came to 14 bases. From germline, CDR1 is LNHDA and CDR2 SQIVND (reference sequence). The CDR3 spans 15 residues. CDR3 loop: CASSAPGRGSYEQYF. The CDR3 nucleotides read TGTGCCAGTAGTGCACCGGGACGGGGCTCCTACGAGCAGTACTTC. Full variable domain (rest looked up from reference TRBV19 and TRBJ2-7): DGGITQSPKYLFRKEGQNVTLSCEQNLNHDAMYWYRQDPGQGLRLIYYSQIVNDFQKGDIAEGYSVSREKKESFPLTVTSAQKNPTAFYLCASSAPGRGSYEQYFGPGTRLTVT.

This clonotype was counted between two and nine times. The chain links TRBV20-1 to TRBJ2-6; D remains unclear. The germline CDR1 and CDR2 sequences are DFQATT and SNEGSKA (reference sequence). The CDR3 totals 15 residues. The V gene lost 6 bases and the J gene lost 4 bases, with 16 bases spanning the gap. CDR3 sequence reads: CSALGPARGANVLTF. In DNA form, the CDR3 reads TGCAGTGCCCTTGGGCCTGCTAGAGGGGCCAACGTCCTGACTTTC.

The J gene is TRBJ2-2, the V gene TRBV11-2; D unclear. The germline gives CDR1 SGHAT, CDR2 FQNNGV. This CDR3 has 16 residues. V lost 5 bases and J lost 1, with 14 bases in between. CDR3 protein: CASSVRRTGNTGELFF. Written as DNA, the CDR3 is TGTGCCAGCAGCGTAAGGCGGACGGGGAACACCGGGGAGCTGTTTTTT.

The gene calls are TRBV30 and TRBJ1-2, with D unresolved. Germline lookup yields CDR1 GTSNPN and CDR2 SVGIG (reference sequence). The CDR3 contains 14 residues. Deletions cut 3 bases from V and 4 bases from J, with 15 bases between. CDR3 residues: CAWSRPGDRYGYTF. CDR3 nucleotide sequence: TGTGCCTGGAGCCGCCCCGGAGATCGCTATGGCTACACCTTC.

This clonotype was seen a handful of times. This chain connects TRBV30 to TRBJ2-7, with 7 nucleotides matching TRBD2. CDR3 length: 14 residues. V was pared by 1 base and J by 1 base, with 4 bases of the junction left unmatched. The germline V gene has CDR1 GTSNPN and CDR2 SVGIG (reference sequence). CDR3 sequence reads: CAWSDRGESYEQYF. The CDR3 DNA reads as TGTGCCTGGAGTGATCGGGGGGAATCCTACGAGCAGTACTTC.

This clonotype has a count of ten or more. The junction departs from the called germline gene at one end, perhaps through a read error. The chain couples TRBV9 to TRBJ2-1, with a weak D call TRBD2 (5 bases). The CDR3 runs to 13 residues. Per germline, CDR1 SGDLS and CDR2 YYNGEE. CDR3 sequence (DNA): TGCGCCAGCAGTGTGTTCGCGGGCAATGAGCAGTTCTTC. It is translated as CASSVFAGNEQFF.

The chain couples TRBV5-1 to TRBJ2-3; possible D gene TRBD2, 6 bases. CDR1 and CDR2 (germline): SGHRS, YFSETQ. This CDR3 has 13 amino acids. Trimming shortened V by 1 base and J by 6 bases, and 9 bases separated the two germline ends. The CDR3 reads CASSLSREDTQYF. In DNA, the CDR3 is TGCGCCAGCAGCTTGAGCCGGGAGGATACGCAGTATTTT.

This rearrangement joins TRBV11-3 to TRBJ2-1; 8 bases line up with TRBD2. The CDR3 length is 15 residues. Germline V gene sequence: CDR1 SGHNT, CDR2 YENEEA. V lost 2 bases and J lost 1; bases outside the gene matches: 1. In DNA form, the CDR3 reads TGTGCCAGCAGCTTAAAGCGGGGGTCCTACAATGAGCAGTTCTTC. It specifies CASSLKRGSYNEQFF.

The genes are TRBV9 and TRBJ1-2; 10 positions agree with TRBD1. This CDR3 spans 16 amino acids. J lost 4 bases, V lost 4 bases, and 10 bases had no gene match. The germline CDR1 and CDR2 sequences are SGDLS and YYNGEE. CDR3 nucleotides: TGTGCCAGCAGCCTAAAACCGGGACAGGGGTTCTATGGCTACACCTTC. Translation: CASSLKPGQGFYGYTF.

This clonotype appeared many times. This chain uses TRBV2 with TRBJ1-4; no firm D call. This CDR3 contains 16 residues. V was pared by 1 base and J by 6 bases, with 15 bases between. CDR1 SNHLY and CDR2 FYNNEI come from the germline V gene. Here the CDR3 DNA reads TGTGCCAGCAGTGAAGACAGCGCGTTCTCTGATGAAAAACTGTTTTTT. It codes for CASSEDSAFSDEKLFF.

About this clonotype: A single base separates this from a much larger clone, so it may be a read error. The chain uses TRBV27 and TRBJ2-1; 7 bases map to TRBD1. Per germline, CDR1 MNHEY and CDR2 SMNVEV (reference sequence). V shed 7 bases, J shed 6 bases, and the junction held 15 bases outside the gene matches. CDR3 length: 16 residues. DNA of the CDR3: TGTGCCAGCACCTACAAGGGGGCGACCCTCTGCAATGAGCAGTTCTTC. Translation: CASTYKGATLCNEQFF.

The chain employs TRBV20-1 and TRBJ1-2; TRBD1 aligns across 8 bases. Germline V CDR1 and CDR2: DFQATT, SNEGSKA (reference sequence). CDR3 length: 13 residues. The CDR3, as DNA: TGCAGCACCGGTGACAGGGGAATTGGTGGCTACACCTTC. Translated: CSTGDRGIGGYTF.

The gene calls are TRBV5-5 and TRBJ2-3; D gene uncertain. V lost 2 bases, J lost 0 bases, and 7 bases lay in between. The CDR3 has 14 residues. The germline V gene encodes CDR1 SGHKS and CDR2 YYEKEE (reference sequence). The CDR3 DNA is TGTGCCAGCAGCTTCAACAGAAGCACAGATACGCAGTATTTT. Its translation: CASSFNRSTDTQYF.

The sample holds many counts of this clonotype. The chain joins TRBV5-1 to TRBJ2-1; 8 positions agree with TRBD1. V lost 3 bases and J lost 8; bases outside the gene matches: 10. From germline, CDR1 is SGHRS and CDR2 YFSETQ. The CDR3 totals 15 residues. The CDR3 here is CASSYVPQQGDEQFF. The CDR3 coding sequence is TGCGCCAGCAGCTACGTCCCCCAACAGGGGGATGAGCAGTTCTTC.

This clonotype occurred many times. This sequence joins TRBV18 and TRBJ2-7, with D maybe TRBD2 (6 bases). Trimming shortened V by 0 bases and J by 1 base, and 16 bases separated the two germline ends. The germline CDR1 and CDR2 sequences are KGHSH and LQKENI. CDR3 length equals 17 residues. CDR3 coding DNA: TGTGCCAGCTCACCACCGGAGGGGCGGGTGGGATCCTACGAGCAGTACTTC. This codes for CASSPPEGRVGSYEQYF. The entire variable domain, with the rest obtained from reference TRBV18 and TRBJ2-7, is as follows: NAGVMQNPRHLVRRRGQEARLRCSPMKGHSHVYWYRQLPEEGLKFMVYLQKENIIDESGMPKERFSAEFPKEGPSILRIQQVVRGDSAAYFCASSPPEGRVGSYEQYFGPGTRLTVT.

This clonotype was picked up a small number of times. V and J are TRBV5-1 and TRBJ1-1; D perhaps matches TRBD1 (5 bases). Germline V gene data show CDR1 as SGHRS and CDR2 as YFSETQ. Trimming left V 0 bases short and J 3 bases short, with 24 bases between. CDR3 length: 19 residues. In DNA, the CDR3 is TGCGCCAGCAGCTTGGTTTTTGGTGTTGGGGGACGGTACGACACTGAAGCTTTCTTT. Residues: CASSLVFGVGGRYDTEAFF.

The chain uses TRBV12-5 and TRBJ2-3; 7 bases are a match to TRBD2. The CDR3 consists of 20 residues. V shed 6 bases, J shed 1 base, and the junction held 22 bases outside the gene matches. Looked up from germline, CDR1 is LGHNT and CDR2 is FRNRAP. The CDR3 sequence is CASGLPMGDSAGVGTDTQYF. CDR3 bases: TGTGCTAGTGGCCTCCCGATGGGGGATTCGGCGGGAGTAGGCACAGATACGCAGTATTTT.

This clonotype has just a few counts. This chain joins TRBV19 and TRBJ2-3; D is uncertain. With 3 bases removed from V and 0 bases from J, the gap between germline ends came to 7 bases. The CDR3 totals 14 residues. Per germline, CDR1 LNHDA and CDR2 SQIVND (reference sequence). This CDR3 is CASSIALSTDTQYF. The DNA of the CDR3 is TGTGCCAGTAGTATCGCTCTAAGCACAGATACGCAGTATTTT.

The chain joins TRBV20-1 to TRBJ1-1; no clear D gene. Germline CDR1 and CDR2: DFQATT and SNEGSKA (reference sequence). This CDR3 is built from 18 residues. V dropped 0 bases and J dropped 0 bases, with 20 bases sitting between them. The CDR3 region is CSARDQSEVVPMNTEAFF. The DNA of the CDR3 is TGCAGTGCTAGAGATCAAAGCGAGGTGGTTCCAATGAACACTGAAGCTTTCTTT.

CDR3: CASRLSSGRAIDTGELFF. The CDR3 region has the DNA TGTGCCAGCAGGTTATCTAGCGGGAGGGCAATCGACACCGGGGAGCTGTTTTTT. The chain recombines TRBV6-1 with TRBJ2-2, with 12 bases fitting TRBD2. The V segment lost 6 bases and the J segment 3 bases; nucleotides outside the gene matches: 11. The CDR3 runs 18 residues. Germline CDR1 is MNHNS and CDR2 is SASEGT.

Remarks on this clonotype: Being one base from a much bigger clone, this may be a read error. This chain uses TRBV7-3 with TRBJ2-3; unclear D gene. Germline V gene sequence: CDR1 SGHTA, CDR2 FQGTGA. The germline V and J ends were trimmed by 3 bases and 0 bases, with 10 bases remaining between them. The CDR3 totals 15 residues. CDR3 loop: CASSFRHSSTDTQYF. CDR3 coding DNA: TGTGCCAGCAGCTTCCGGCACTCTAGCACAGATACGCAGTATTTT. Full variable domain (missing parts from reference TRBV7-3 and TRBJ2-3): GAGVSQTPSNKVTEKGKYVELRCDPISGHTALYWYRQSLGQGPEFLIYFQGTGAADDSGLPNDRFFAVRPEGSVSTLKIQRTERGDSAVYLCASSFRHSSTDTQYFGPGTRLTVL.